These 24 T cell receptor beta chains were sequenced from one sample in a study of T cells after yellow fever vaccination. TCRdb analysed the 5' RACE reads with MiXCR anew, one entry per CDR3 protein. Here the sample spans some 560,000 distinct CDR3 sequences, around 21% being singletons. The sequencing here drew on PBMCs, taken 15 days after the yellow fever booster vaccination. These receptors were obtained from a man younger than 40 who received the YFV17D yellow fever vaccine.

The sample holds a few counts of this clonotype. The rearrangement uses TRBV7-8 and TRBJ2-3; 7 bases align to TRBD2. V lost 10 bases, J lost 0 bases, and 10 bases stayed unmatched. Germline lookup yields CDR1 SGHVS and CDR2 FQNEAQ. CDR3 size: 15 residues. This CDR3 reads CAIALPGLSTDTQYF. The DNA for the CDR3 is TGTGCCATCGCATTACCGGGACTAAGCACAGATACGCAGTATTTT.

The CDR3 reads CASSQTRGDTQYF. The CDR3 DNA reads TGCGCCAGCAGCCAAACCAGGGGCGATACGCAGTATTTT. J is TRBJ2-3 and V is TRBV4-3; tentatively, D is TRBD1 (6 bases). Germline CDR1 reads LGHNA; CDR2 reads YSLEER. The V gene lost 2 bases and the J gene lost 6 bases, with 9 bases spanning the gap. This CDR3 is 13 amino acids long.

In its sample, this clonotype was seen a few times. The rearrangement uses TRBV20-1 and TRBJ2-3; 16 nucleotides agree with TRBD2. CDR1 and CDR2 (germline): DFQATT, SNEGSKA (reference sequence). Unmatched junction bases numbered 7, after V lost 6 bases and J lost 7 bases. This CDR3 is 15 amino acids long. The CDR3 sequence: CSAAGLAGGPNTQYF. The CDR3 region has the DNA TGCAGTGCCGCGGGACTAGCGGGAGGGCCAAATACGCAGTATTTT.

The CDR3 protein is CASSYVGGTQYF. In nucleotides, the CDR3 is TGTGCCAGCAGTTACGTCGGGGGAACCCAGTACTTC. The chain carries TRBV6-5 and TRBJ2-5; weak D call: TRBD2 (6 bases). This CDR3 is 12 amino acids long. Germline CDR1 reads MNHEY; CDR2 reads SVGAGI. V lost 2 bases and J lost 8, with 9 bases in between.

The V and J genes are TRBV27 and TRBJ2-1; TRBD1 is a possible D gene (5 bases). The CDR3 totals 14 residues. Trimming pared 5 bases from V and 8 bases from J, leaving 16 bases between. CDR1 is MNHEY and CDR2 is SMNVEV in the germline V gene (reference sequence). The CDR3 DNA sequence: TGTGCCAGCAGTCCCTCAGGGCTGGCCGATGAGCAGTTCTTC. Encoded protein: CASSPSGLADEQFF.

This clonotype occurred a few times. The gene calls are TRBV7-8 and TRBJ2-7, with D perhaps matching TRBD2 (6 bases). The CDR3 runs 14 residues. Germline V CDR1 and CDR2: SGHVS, FQNEAQ. The V gene lost 3 bases and the J gene lost 5 bases, with 14 bases spanning the gap. CDR3 amino acids: CASSFSGSWNEQYF. DNA of the CDR3: TGTGCCAGCAGCTTTTCCGGGAGTTGGAACGAGCAGTACTTC.

The genes are TRBV20-1 and TRBJ2-1; 11 nucleotides match TRBD2. J lost 4 bases, V lost 4 bases, and 6 bases had no gene match. The CDR3 loop spans 15 amino acids. The germline V gene encodes CDR1 DFQATT and CDR2 SNEGSKA (reference sequence). CDR3 region: CSAKEGTSGYNEQFF. CDR3 bases: TGCAGTGCTAAGGAAGGGACTAGCGGTTACAATGAGCAGTTCTTC.

This clonotype was seen more than once but under ten times. The chain is built from TRBV4-2 and TRBJ2-4, with D possibly being TRBD2 (6 bases). V shed 0 bases and J shed 7 bases, with 10 bases lying between them. This CDR3 comprises 14 residues. Germline assignment: CDR1 LGHNA and CDR2 YNFKEQ. In DNA form, the CDR3 reads TGTGCCAGCAGCCAAGAGAAACGGGGGAACATTCAGTACTTC. Translated: CASSQEKRGNIQYF.

The rearrangement uses TRBV20-1 and TRBJ2-1; D not resolved. The CDR3 has 12 residues. Germline V gene sequence: CDR1 DFQATT, CDR2 SNEGSKA (reference sequence). The V end was cut by 3 bases, the J end by 5 bases, with 8 bases between. CDR3 nucleotides: TGCAGTGCTAGCGGCAACAACAATGAGCAGTTCTTC. Protein: CSASGNNNEQFF.

V is TRBV5-6 and J is TRBJ2-7, with a tentative D call TRBD2 (5 bases). From germline, CDR1 is SGHDT and CDR2 YYEEEE. This CDR3 spans 13 amino acids. Trimming removed 1 base from V and 5 bases from J, with 10 bases in between. CDR3 residues: CASSLWTLHEQYF. The CDR3 nucleotides are TGTGCCAGCAGCTTGTGGACTCTTCACGAGCAGTACTTC.

The chain uses TRBV7-2 and TRBJ2-3; 11 positions match TRBD2. Germline-derived CDR1 and CDR2 are SGHTA and FQGNSA. This CDR3 has 16 amino acids. J was trimmed by 5 bases and V by 0 bases; bases with no gene match: 4. This CDR3 reads CASSLAGLAGGDTQYF. The CDR3 coding sequence is TGTGCCAGCAGCTTAGCAGGACTAGCGGGCGGAGATACGCAGTATTTT. The variable domain in full, completed from reference TRBV7-2 and TRBJ2-3, reads GAGVSQSPSNKVTEKGKDVELRCDPISGHTALYWYRQSLGQGLEFLIYFQGNSAPDKSGLPSDRFSAERTGGSVSTLTIQRTQQEDSAVYLCASSLAGLAGGDTQYFGPGTRLTVL.

The genes are TRBV6-2 or TRBV6-3 and TRBJ2-1; 8 bases are shared with TRBD2. The CDR3 totals 16 residues. J gave up 5 bases and V 1 base, and 7 bases lay outside the gene matches. Germline V gene data show CDR1 as MNHEY and CDR2 as SVGEGT. For the CDR3, the DNA is TGTGCCAGCAGTTACTTGTCACTAGCGGCCAACAATGAGCAGTTCTTC. This sequence encodes CASSYLSLAANNEQFF.

This clonotype was observed a handful of times. The chain is built from TRBV6-2 or TRBV6-3 and TRBJ1-5; no firm D call. V shed 6 bases and J shed 4 bases, with 10 bases lying between them. This CDR3 comprises 13 residues. CDR1 is MNHEY and CDR2 is SVGEGT in the germline V gene. CDR3 in amino acids: CASRLVRNQPQHF. In DNA form, the CDR3 reads TGTGCCAGCAGGCTGGTCAGGAATCAGCCCCAGCATTTT.

The chain recombines TRBV19 with TRBJ1-2; TRBD1 matches 8 bases. The germline CDR1 and CDR2 sequences are LNHDA and SQIVND (reference sequence). CDR3 length: 13 residues. V shed 6 bases and J 8 bases; nucleotides not matched to a gene: 8. CDR3 amino acids: CASRPVDRVGYTF. The CDR3 nucleotides read TGTGCCAGTAGACCGGTGGACAGGGTAGGCTACACCTTC.

A few counts support this clonotype. This chain links TRBV3-1 with TRBJ1-5; the D is unclear. Germline assignment: CDR1 LGHDT and CDR2 YNNKEL (reference sequence). The CDR3 sequence is 15 residues long. With 1 base removed from V and 2 bases from J, the gap between germline ends came to 9 bases. The CDR3 nucleotides are TGTGCCAGCAGCCAAGGGGCAGGTCGCAATCAGCCCCAGCATTTT. It specifies CASSQGAGRNQPQHF.

This clonotype turned up a few times. The V gene is TRBV5-1, the J gene TRBJ1-4; no firm D call. Germline-derived CDR1 and CDR2 are SGHRS and YFSETQ. The ends were cut back, 0 bases at V and 5 bases at J, with 11 bases in the middle. CDR3 length: 15 residues. The CDR3 DNA reads TGCGCCAGCAGCTTGGAACGGGCCCAGAATGAAAAACTGTTTTTT. Its protein product is CASSLERAQNEKLFF.

Note on this clonotype: The junction shows a germline mismatch at one end, possibly a read error. The genes are TRBV11-2 and TRBJ2-7; D gene unclear. The germline V gene has CDR1 SGHAT and CDR2 FQNNGV. The CDR3 loop spans 11 amino acids. CDR3 bases: TGTGCCAGCAGCTTAGGGCACGAGCTGTACTTC. It codes for CASSLGHELYF.

Notes on this clonotype: A junction boundary mismatches the germline segment, possibly from a read error. The CDR3 DNA reads TGCAGTGCCAGAGCCCCGACAGGGGTAGGGGACGAGCAGTACTTC. It codes for CSARAPTGVGDEQYF. The chain links TRBV20-1 to TRBJ2-7; 8 nucleotides align to TRBD1. The germline CDR1 and CDR2 sequences are DFQATT and SNEGSKA (reference sequence). There are 15 residues in the CDR3.

The rearrangement links TRBV20-1 to TRBJ2-1; D is perhaps TRBD1 (5 bases). The CDR3 length is 14 residues. Trimming pared 4 bases from V and 0 bases from J, leaving 10 bases between. Germline loops: CDR1 DFQATT, CDR2 SNEGSKA (reference sequence). The chain's CDR3 is CSATRASSYNEQFF. CDR3 DNA sequence: TGCAGTGCTACCAGGGCTTCCTCCTACAATGAGCAGTTCTTC.

This clonotype has only a few counts. The chain uses TRBV29-1 and TRBJ2-2, with 11 bases fitting TRBD2. Losses at the gene ends were 8 bases for V and 5 bases for J; bases not matched to a gene: 7. The CDR3 totals 14 residues. Germline values: CDR1 SQVTM, CDR2 ANQGSEA. The CDR3 loop is CSSRLAGPTGELFF. As DNA, the CDR3 is TGCAGCTCAAGACTAGCGGGACCTACCGGGGAGCTGTTTTTT.

The genes are TRBV7-9 and TRBJ2-2; 10 bases are shared with TRBD2. This CDR3 contains 14 residues. Germline assignment: CDR1 SEHNR and CDR2 FQNEAQ (reference sequence). J lost 7 bases, V lost 4 bases, and 3 bases had no gene match. The CDR3 DNA follows: TGTGCCAGCAGCTCGGGACTAGCGAACGGGGAGCTGTTTTTT. It translates to CASSSGLANGELFF.

CDR3 loop: CSAIPGHITTGELFF. DNA for the CDR3: TGCAGTGCTATACCGGGACACATAACGACCGGGGAGCTGTTTTTT. This rearrangement joins TRBV20-1 to TRBJ2-2; D possibly corresponds to TRBD1 (6 bases). Per germline, CDR1 DFQATT and CDR2 SNEGSKA (reference sequence). The CDR3 has 15 amino acids. V lost 4 bases, J lost 5 bases, and 17 bases lay in between.

This clonotype has a handful of counts. CDR3 amino acids: CASSVRSSGIQNEQFF. The CDR3, as DNA: TGTGCCAGCAGCGTAAGGTCTAGCGGGATTCAGAATGAGCAGTTCTTC. J is TRBJ2-1 and V is TRBV9, with 9 bases identical to TRBD2. CDR1 SGDLS and CDR2 YYNGEE come from the germline V gene. V was clipped by 1 base and J by 7 bases; unmatched bases: 9. The CDR3 consists of 16 residues. The full variable domain, with the rest looked up from reference TRBV9 and TRBJ2-1, is DSGVTQTPKHLITATGQRVTLRCSPRSGDLSVYWYQQSLDQGLQFLIQYYNGEERAKGNILERFSAQQFPDLHSELNLSSLELGDSALYFCASSVRSSGIQNEQFFGPGTRLTVL.

This sequence joins TRBV6-4 and TRBJ2-2; D possibly corresponds to TRBD2 (7 bases). The CDR3 is made up of 15 amino acids. The V gene's germline CDR1 is MRHNA and CDR2 SNTAGT. Trimming removed 4 bases from V and 4 bases from J, with 13 bases in between. The DNA of the CDR3 is TGTGCCAGCAGTGTCCAAGGGGGGGGCACCGGGGAGCTGTTTTTT. Its protein is CASSVQGGGTGELFF.